The 13 T cell receptor beta chains below all came from one sample that was sequenced in a study of vaccination and CD4 T cells after COVID-19. These receptors lack a known antigen. Treatment reported: roughly 10-day PBMC culture with coronavirus spike peptide pools or control peptides (ViraFEST assay). The study sequenced cultured CD4+ T cell DNA using the Oncomine TCR Beta short-read assay. TCRdb ran MiXCR on the PCR reads and lists one entry per CDR3 protein. This sample has 8,000 to 9,500 distinct CDR3 sequences, with about 60% found just once. The sample comprised CD4+ T cells from blood, cultured in vitro. These receptors came from a human donor who had recovered from COVID-19.

This clonotype was observed once. The chain carries TRBV27 and TRBJ1-1; D ambiguous. Germline CDR1 is MNHEY and CDR2 is SMNVEV (reference sequence). The CDR3 extends over 14 amino acids. Deletions cut 3 bases from V and 0 bases from J, with 8 bases between. The CDR3 reads CASSFSEMNTEAFF. The CDR3 bases are TGTGCCAGCAGTTTTTCCGAAATGAACACTGAAGCTTTCTTT.

This clonotype was recorded once. V is TRBV9 and J is TRBJ2-5, with no clear D. Trimming cost V 0 bases and J 3 bases, with 6 bases left between them. Germline V gene lookup returns CDR1 SGDLS and CDR2 YYNGEE. This CDR3 is 13 amino acids long. The CDR3 region is CASSVEPKETQYF. CDR3 sequence (DNA): TGTGCCAGCAGCGTAGAACCGAAAGAGACCCAGTACTTC.

The chain recombines TRBV5-1 with TRBJ1-6; the D is unclear. The V end lost 1 base, the J end lost 5 bases, and 10 bases lay between the germline ends. Germline V gives CDR1 SGHRS, CDR2 YFSETQ. This CDR3 spans 15 amino acids. This CDR3 reads CASSLYSRNNSPLHF. Written as DNA, the CDR3 is TGCGCCAGCAGCTTGTACTCACGTAATAATTCACCCCTCCACTTT.

The genes are TRBV20-1 and TRBJ1-5; D is unclear. V was trimmed by 0 bases and J by 2 bases, leaving 8 bases between them. This CDR3 contains 14 residues. Per germline, CDR1 DFQATT and CDR2 SNEGSKA (reference sequence). CDR3 loop: CSARDGQGNQPQHF. DNA of the CDR3: TGCAGTGCTAGAGATGGGCAGGGCAATCAGCCCCAGCATTTT.

The CDR3 spells CASSPRFGGYTF. The DNA of the CDR3 is TGTGCCAGCAGTCCACGCTTCGGTGGCTACACCTTC. The chain employs TRBV12-3 or TRBV12-4 and TRBJ1-2; D unclear. The CDR3 totals 12 residues. V was shortened by 5 bases and J by 7 bases, with 11 bases between the two germline ends.

This chain connects TRBV20-1 to TRBJ1-6, with 9 bases matching TRBD1. V was pared by 4 bases and J by 7 bases, with 2 bases of the junction left unmatched. CDR3 size: 13 residues. In germline, CDR1 is DFQATT, CDR2 SNEGSKA (reference sequence). DNA of the CDR3: TGCAGTGCTAACGACAGGGGGAATTCACCCCTCCACTTT. This translates into CSANDRGNSPLHF.

The chain links TRBV20-1 to TRBJ1-6, with D unresolved. Germline CDR1 and CDR2: DFQATT and SNEGSKA (reference sequence). The CDR3 is 16 residues long. Trimming took off 0 bases at V and 7 bases at J, with 16 bases between the two ends. The CDR3 loop reads CSARDREGFVNSPLHF. CDR3 DNA sequence: TGCAGTGCTAGAGATCGAGAAGGTTTTGTCAATTCACCCCTCCACTTT.

In this sample, this clonotype turned up a few times. This sequence joins TRBV7-2 and TRBJ1-4; the D is unclear. Per the germline V gene, CDR1 is SGHTA and CDR2 is FQGNSA. The CDR3 contains 15 residues. V lost 4 bases and J 7 bases, leaving 16 bases between the germline ends. CDR3 residues: CASSSAPGGGEKLFF. CDR3 coding DNA: TGTGCCAGCAGCTCAGCTCCCGGTGGAGGTGAAAAACTGTTTTTT.

This clonotype was recorded a few times. The genes are TRBV19 and TRBJ2-5; D unclear. This CDR3 has 14 residues. Germline V gene lookup returns CDR1 LNHDA and CDR2 SQIVND (reference sequence). Trimming removed 6 bases from V and 5 bases from J, with 16 bases in between. CDR3: CASSPNEFRETQYF. The CDR3 DNA reads as TGTGCCAGTAGCCCGAACGAGTTCCGGGAGACCCAGTACTTC.

The chain carries TRBV5-4 and TRBJ1-3, with 7 positions matching TRBD1. This CDR3 is 14 amino acids long. V lost 3 bases and J lost 1; bases outside the gene matches: 1. The germline V gene encodes CDR1 SGHNT and CDR2 YYREEE (reference sequence). Here the CDR3 DNA reads TGTGCCAGCAGCTCAGGGGGTTCTGGAAACACCATATATTTT. Amino acids: CASSSGGSGNTIYF.

The rearrangement links TRBV10-2 to TRBJ1-5; 10 positions match TRBD1. Trimming took 6 bases from V and 7 from J; bases not matched to a gene: 6. The CDR3 runs 14 residues. Germline loops: CDR1 WSHSY, CDR2 SAAADI. For the CDR3, the DNA is TGCGCCAGCAGGGACAGGGGGACGAGACAGCCCCAGCATTTT. Translating gives CASRDRGTRQPQHF.

The V and J genes are TRBV28 and TRBJ2-7; TRBD2 matches at 7 bases. V gave up 3 bases and J gave up 5 bases; unmatched junction bases: 16. The CDR3 is 17 residues long. CDR1 and CDR2 (germline): MDHEN, SYDVKM. CDR3 sequence reads: CASSLLSHSVGGDEQYF. CDR3 DNA: TGTGCCAGCAGTTTGTTGTCCCATTCCGTGGGAGGGGACGAGCAGTACTTC.

The chain is built from TRBV11-1 and TRBJ1-1, with D maybe TRBD1 (5 bases). V was cut by 2 bases and J by 5 bases, with 12 bases left in between. CDR3 size: 14 residues. The germline V gene encodes CDR1 SGHAT and CDR2 FQDESV (reference sequence). CDR3 in amino acids: CASSLSGHETEAFF. The CDR3 nucleotides read TGTGCCAGCAGCTTATCAGGGCATGAGACTGAAGCTTTCTTT. Using reference TRBV11-1 and TRBJ1-1 for the parts outside the CDR3, the full variable domain is EAEVAQSPRYKITEKSQAVAFWCDPISGHATLYWYRQILGQGPELLVQFQDESVVDDSQLPKDRFSAERLKGVDSTLKIQPAELGDSAMYLCASSLSGHETEAFFGQGTRLTVV.